What follows is one T cell receptor (beta chain) and its context. Its antigen is not yet known. No quality values exist for individual bases; no much larger clone is one base distant. The sample's treatment or condition label, decoded: roughly 10-day PBMC culture with coronavirus spike peptide pools or control peptides (ViraFEST assay). The study used the ViraFEST assay, which expanded antigen-specific T cells with peptide pools and then identified expanded clonotypes by TCR sequencing. The convalescent patients' positive SARS-CoV-2 PCR tests fell between March and December 2020, which was before the Alpha, Beta and Delta variants emerged in the United States. Each well held 2.2 million or so PBMCs cultured with around 9 ug/ml peptide pools in IMDM containing roughly 4.7% human AB serum and roughly 10 IU/ml IL-2. On days 3 and 7, half of the culture medium was replaced with fresh IL-2-containing medium. CD4+ T cells were isolated after around 11 days of culture through negative selection using the EasySep CD4+ T cell isolation kit. PBMCs were separated from whole blood using Ficoll-Paque Plus gradient centrifugation and then either used fresh or cryopreserved at -140C. Triplicate wells were generally used for each culture condition.

From the cysteine up to the phenylalanine, the CDR3 has a length of 14 residues. The only DNA kept is the CDR3, 42 bases in frame from the first base. Looking up the germline V gene yields CDR1 MNHNS and CDR2 SASEGT. The V end loses 7 bases and the J end loses 0 bases, and a stretch of 9 bases separates them. The data were taken from a study of vaccination and CD4 T cells after COVID-19 (dated by TCRdb to between 2021 and 2022). The study in broad terms: Convalescent patients had a positive SARS-CoV-2 result on nasal swab PCR, and of these patients, several had mild disease and one had severe disease. The convalescent cohort comprised six males and four females, including two Hispanic individuals, seven Caucasians, two Asians and one multiracial person. Two doses of either the Pfizer-BioNTech BNT162b2 vaccine (n=8) or the Moderna mRNA-1273 vaccine (n=2) were administered to participants. Post-COVID blood samples from convalescent patients were collected a median of 101 days after diagnosis, with a range of about 30 to 170 days. Post-vaccine blood samples were obtained a median of approximately 74 days after the second vaccine dose, with a range of roughly 13 to 250 days. Culture stimuli were overlapping spike peptide pools from SARS-CoV-2 and from the common cold coronaviruses HCoV-NL63, HCoV-OC43 and HCoV-229E. In control cultures, a CEFX viral epitope pool was used as positive control, an HIV-1 Nef peptide pool was used as negative control, or no peptide was added. The spike-specific CD4+ TCR repertoire was compared before and after mRNA vaccination in over nine COVID-19 convalescent patients and a handful of infection-naive healthy vaccine recipients. Results the study describes overall, beyond this receptor: Of the vaccine-specific clones found in convalescent patients, nearly all (304 of 307) were mono-reactive for SARS-CoV-2 spike instead of being cross-reactive with common cold coronaviruses. In convalescent patients, a median roughly 88% of post-vaccine SARS-CoV-2-reactive clones were detected only after vaccination, suggesting vaccine-specific priming. An increase in the median number of SARS-CoV-2-reactive clonotypes from more than 20 after infection to a few dozen after vaccination was observed, but the change was not found to be significant. Only a relatively small number of convalescent patients were included in the study, and early timepoints following natural infection were not analyzed.

The protocol used for the library was PCR. At the Johns Hopkins FTIC core, DNA from the cultured CD4+ T cells underwent TCR sequencing with the Oncomine TCR Beta short-read assay. Genomic DNA was extracted from the cultured CD4+ T cells with the QIAamp micro DNA kit. The Oncomine TCR Beta libraries from cultured CD4+ T cells were pooled using unique dual indexes and then sequenced on an Illumina iSeq 100. Per the original workflow: Non-productive sequences were removed, and CDR3s not starting with C, not ending with F or W, or shorter than 7 amino acids were discarded. The MANAFEST web application identified antigen-specific clonotypes by comparing peptide-stimulated wells against reference wells and other culture wells. To be called positive, a clone needed an FDR below 0.05, an odds ratio above 5, and a productive frequency above 0.1% in at least two of three replicate wells. Clonotypes that were significantly expanded in both SARS-CoV-2 spike wells and at least one common cold coronavirus spike condition were defined as cross-reactive. Levenshtein distances (stringdist) and unrooted phylogenetic trees (ape) in R version 3.6.1 were used to assess CDR3 homology. TCRdb reprocessed the public reads (quality trimming at Q25 with fastp, clone calling with MiXCR) and kept in-frame beta chains. Each entry is one CDR3 protein sequence, shown with its most common DNA and genes. It is TCRdb's table, rather than the study itself, that gives the V and J calls and clone size. Counted in this sample were about 13,000 distinct CDR3 sequences; about four fifths of them appeared once. The ten largest clones represent approximately 30% of the sample.

The chain uses TRBV6-1 and TRBJ2-2, with the D gene call left open. What was sequenced was CD4+ T cells from blood, cultured in vitro. This clonotype was sampled from a human donor who had recovered from COVID-19. The nucleotides are TGTGCCAGCACCCCGTCAGCGAACACCGGGGAGCTGTTTTTT. Its coded protein is CASTPSANTGELFF.